This paragraph reports one T cell receptor beta chain. Antigen specificity is unknown. Other DNA sequences from this sample encode an identical CDR3 as well. Amplification used 60 Vbeta primers and 13 Jbeta primers. Clones were read by immunoSEQ multiplex PCR, and TCRdb kept only the in-frame ones, dropping some. The profile shows around 160,000 clones, roughly 79% of them singletons. The data stem from a study of cytomegalovirus exposure and HLA in healthy donors. Between the trimmed V and J ends, which lost 0 bases and 1 base, there was a span of 8 bases. CDR1 is MNHEY, CDR2 SVGAGI, per germline. The CDR3 loop spans 15 amino acids. General study findings and limits: Later analysis reportedly placed an Asian-associated ancestry cluster below the approximately 650-donor mean in N-insertions. In all likelihood, a cluster of highly shared sequence variants was a sequencing artifact.

What was sequenced was PBMCs. This sequence joins TRBV6-5 and TRBJ2-3; D perhaps matches TRBD1 (6 bases). The TCR was taken from a woman between 40 and 55 years old in good health and CMV-seropositive. This chain's CDR3 is CASSYSGGGTDTQYF. CDR3 DNA: TGTGCCAGCAGTTACTCAGGGGGAGGCACAGATACGCAGTATTTT.